The 18 T cell receptor beta chains presented below share a single source sample, sequenced in a study of blood T cell repertoires in COVID-19 (dated by TCRdb to the early 2020s). Library preparation employed the immunoSEQ multiplex PCR assay. As stored in TCRdb, this immuneACCESS dataset retains in-frame rearrangements with V and J assigned. A fraction of the clones does not appear; measured against another copy, unresolved V genes explain less than half of the discrepancy, and the remainder lacks a known reason. This sample gives approximately 270,000 clones in total; around 90% of them show up just once. Roughly 2.3% of the sample is in the top ten clones. The sample taken for sequencing was peripheral blood. The receptors originated from a man aged 45-65 years with acute or convalescent COVID-19.

The rearrangement links TRBV19 to TRBJ1-1, with TRBD1 matching over 7 bases. CDR1 is LNHDA, CDR2 SQIVND, per germline (reference sequence). J was trimmed by 6 bases and V by 4 bases; bases with no gene match: 5. This CDR3 is built from 13 residues. The CDR3 region has the DNA TGTGCCAGTAGTACCTTCACAGGGGCTGAAGCTTTCTTT. The encoded protein is CASSTFTGAEAFF.

The chain recombines TRBV5-4 with TRBJ1-6; D remains ambiguous. The CDR3 totals 15 residues. Germline V gene data show CDR1 as SGHNT and CDR2 as YYREEE (reference sequence). Between the trimmed V and J ends, which lost 0 bases and 10 bases, there was a span of 14 bases. CDR3 coding DNA: TGTGCCAGCAGCTTGGGCGGGTTTCCAGTGTCACCCCTCCACTTT. Translated: CASSLGGFPVSPLHF.

The chain recombines TRBV11-2 with TRBJ2-2; the D gene is possibly TRBD2 (5 bases). Per germline, CDR1 SGHAT and CDR2 FQNNGV. V was cut by 0 bases and J by 5 bases, with 7 bases left in between. The CDR3 has 14 amino acids. CDR3 protein: CASSLDSGTGELFF. The CDR3 bases are TGTGCCAGCAGCTTAGACTCGGGGACCGGGGAGCTGTTTTTT.

Only one count was recorded for this clone. The CDR3 region has the DNA TGTGCCAGCAGTTACGGGGAGGGGATCGGCGAGCAGTACTTC. Encoded protein: CASSYGEGIGEQYF. The chain uses TRBV6-6 and TRBJ2-7; TRBD2 agrees at 7 bases. This CDR3 comprises 14 residues. V shed 2 bases and J 6 bases; nucleotides not matched to a gene: 7. Germline V gene lookup returns CDR1 MNHNY and CDR2 SVGAGI (reference sequence).

The chain has TRBV7-9 and TRBJ2-7; no firm D call. CDR1 is SEHNR, CDR2 FQNEAQ, per germline (reference sequence). CDR3 length: 13 amino acids. Trimming left V 3 bases short and J 2 bases short, with 8 bases between. The CDR3 here is CASSFGQTYEQYF. Written as DNA, the CDR3 is TGTGCCAGCAGCTTTGGGCAAACCTACGAGCAGTACTTC.

V is TRBV7-3 and J is TRBJ1-1; D gene ambiguous. The germline gives CDR1 SGHTA, CDR2 FQGTGA. The CDR3 sequence is 14 residues long. V lost 1 base to trimming and J lost 4 bases, with 10 bases between them. The DNA for the CDR3 is TGTGCCAGCAGCTTAAATAGCGTCACCACTGAAGCTTTCTTT. It specifies CASSLNSVTTEAFF.

J is TRBJ1-2 and V is TRBV5-4; D is ambiguous. The germline V gene has CDR1 SGHNT and CDR2 YYREEE (reference sequence). V shed 1 base and J shed 2 bases, with 9 bases lying between them. CDR3 size: 14 residues. The CDR3 DNA reads TGTGCCAGCAGCTTGACGGCACTAAACTATGGCTACACCTTC. The encoded protein is CASSLTALNYGYTF.

V gene TRBV13 combines with J gene TRBJ1-2; no definite D call. Germline V gene lookup returns CDR1 PRHDT and CDR2 FYEKMQ (reference sequence). The CDR3 totals 15 residues. Trimming stripped 0 bases from V and 1 base from J, with 9 bases between. The CDR3, as DNA: TGTGCCAGCAGCTTAGGACAGCCGATTAACTATGGCTACACCTTC. This sequence encodes CASSLGQPINYGYTF. Based on the CDR3 plus reference TRBV13 and TRBJ1-2, the full variable domain is AAGVIQSPRHLIKEKRETATLKCYPIPRHDTVYWYQQGPGQDPQFLISFYEKMQSDKGSIPDRFSAQQFSDYHSELNMSSLELGDSALYFCASSLGQPINYGYTFGSGTRLTVV.

V is TRBV9 and J is TRBJ2-5, with D tentatively TRBD1 (5 bases). CDR3 length: 13 amino acids. Germline-derived CDR1 and CDR2 are SGDLS and YYNGEE. Trimming took off 5 bases at V and 7 bases at J, with 15 bases between the two ends. The CDR3 DNA follows: TGTGCCAGCAGTAATCAAGGGGTTGCGACCCAGTACTTC. This sequence encodes CASSNQGVATQYF.

V gene TRBV5-6 combines with J gene TRBJ2-2, with 15 bases fitting TRBD2. CDR3 length: 18 amino acids. CDR1 is SGHDT, CDR2 YYEEEE, per germline. V dropped 3 bases and J dropped 5; count of bases not matched to a gene: 8. The CDR3 loop reads CASSWGLAGGRGTGELFF. In DNA, the CDR3 is TGTGCCAGCAGCTGGGGACTAGCGGGGGGCCGAGGGACCGGGGAGCTGTTTTTT.

The gene calls are TRBV6-6 and TRBJ1-3; 7 bases agree with TRBD1. CDR3 length: 16 amino acids. CDR1 MNHNY and CDR2 SVGAGI come from the germline V gene (reference sequence). The junction had 4 bases not matched to a gene; V was cut back by 2 bases and J by 0 bases. CDR3 loop: CASSYATGDSGNTIYF. In nucleotides, the CDR3 is TGTGCCAGCAGTTACGCCACAGGGGACTCTGGAAACACCATATATTTT.

This chain uses TRBV14 with TRBJ2-7; 7 bases line up with TRBD2. The CDR3 extends over 13 amino acids. In germline, CDR1 is SGHDN, CDR2 FVKESK. The junction had 5 bases not matched to a gene; V was cut back by 2 bases and J by 7 bases. CDR3 sequence (DNA): TGTGCCAGCAGCCAATACGTGCGGGGGGAGCAGTACTTC. Its protein product is CASSQYVRGEQYF.

The chain couples TRBV9 to TRBJ2-7; possibly TRBD1 for D (6 bases). Trimming pared 3 bases from V and 9 bases from J, leaving 16 bases between. CDR1 and CDR2 (germline): SGDLS, YYNGEE. The CDR3 runs 13 residues. As DNA, the CDR3 is TGTGCCAGCAGCGCCGTGACAGGTGGCGGGCAGTACTTC. Its translation: CASSAVTGGGQYF.

The V gene is TRBV7-9, the J gene TRBJ1-1; 7 bases are shared with TRBD1. CDR3 length: 15 amino acids. Trimming removed 5 bases from V and 1 base from J; junction bases left unmatched: 7. CDR1 and CDR2 from the germline V gene are SEHNR and FQNEAQ (reference sequence). Here the CDR3 DNA reads TGTGCCAGCAGCCCAAACCAGGGGGGGAACACTGAAGCTTTCTTT. Protein product: CASSPNQGGNTEAFF.

This clone was found once. The chain combines TRBV3-1 (or the pseudogene TRBV3-2) with TRBJ1-6, with D perhaps TRBD1 (5 bases). V lost 2 bases to trimming and J lost 8 bases, with 16 bases between them. CDR3 length equals 16 residues. Germline values: CDR1 LGHDT, CDR2 YNNKEL (reference sequence). The CDR3: CASSQYAGVVDSPLHF. DNA for the CDR3: TGTGCCAGCAGCCAATACGCGGGGGTCGTCGATTCACCCCTCCACTTT.

The genes are TRBV12-5 and TRBJ2-7; the D gene is possibly TRBD1 (6 bases). The germline V and J ends were trimmed by 0 bases and 9 bases, with 24 bases remaining between them. The CDR3 runs 17 residues. Germline V gene data show CDR1 as LGHNT and CDR2 as FRNRAP. The CDR3 protein is CASGLVPIGTPGVGQYF. In nucleotides, the CDR3 is TGTGCTAGTGGTTTGGTACCCATTGGGACACCCGGGGTAGGGCAGTACTTC. The whole variable domain, filled in from reference TRBV12-5 and TRBJ2-7, reads DARVTQTPRHKVTEMGQEVTMRCQPILGHNTVFWYRQTMMQGLELLAYFRNRAPLDDSGMPKDRFSAEMPDATLATLKIQPSEPRDSAVYFCASGLVPIGTPGVGQYFGPGTRLTVT.

This chain connects TRBV3-1 (or the pseudogene TRBV3-2) to TRBJ2-7; 8 nucleotides match TRBD1. The CDR3 runs 15 residues. With 3 bases clipped from V and 4 bases from J, the junction kept 8 bases outside the gene matches. The germline V gene has CDR1 LGHDT and CDR2 YNNKEL (reference sequence). The CDR3 region has the DNA TGTGCCAGCAGCCAGACTTACGGGACAGGTTACGAGCAGTACTTC. It codes for CASSQTYGTGYEQYF.

This chain joins TRBV7-9 and TRBJ2-7; TRBD1 agrees at 10 bases. Germline V gives CDR1 SEHNR, CDR2 FQNEAQ (reference sequence). J gave up 2 bases and V 4 bases, and 8 bases lay outside the gene matches. This CDR3 is 16 amino acids long. CDR3 DNA sequence: TGTGCCAGCAGCTCTCCGGGGACAGGGGAACCCTACGAGCAGTACTTC. Residues: CASSSPGTGEPYEQYF.